The clone carrying this T cell receptor beta chain came up many times. No antigen is known for it. A library of TCRbeta sequences, prepared with unique molecular identifiers, was generated. From the PCR reads, TCRdb called clonotypes with MiXCR, one entry per CDR3 protein. Of 550,000 to 800,000 distinct CDR3 sequences listed, roughly 13% are singletons. These data originate in a study of T-cell reconstitution after alpha-beta-depleted transplantation in children. General study findings and limits: Surviving recipient T cells and thymic progenitors accounted for the high day-60 TCRbeta diversity observed in some patients. T-cell numbers and diversity, one year after transplant, stemmed largely from T cells that were newly produced. Two months or so post-transplant, alpha-beta T cells reportedly derived from several hundred expanded graft clones.

CDR1 is KGHDR, CDR2 SFDVKD, per germline. Trimming took off 3 bases at V and 3 bases at J, with 7 bases between the two ends. CDR3 length equals 14 residues. The V call is TRBV24-1, the J call TRBJ2-2; no definite D call. The receptor was isolated from a girl aged 2-10 years with congenital amegakaryocytic thrombocytopenia, due to receive a stem cell transplant. The sample consisted of PBMCs, taken before TCRalphabeta/CD19-depleted stem cell transplant. The CDR3 is CATSDTYHTGELFF. DNA for the CDR3: TGTGCCACCAGTGATACATACCACACCGGGGAGCTGTTTTTT.